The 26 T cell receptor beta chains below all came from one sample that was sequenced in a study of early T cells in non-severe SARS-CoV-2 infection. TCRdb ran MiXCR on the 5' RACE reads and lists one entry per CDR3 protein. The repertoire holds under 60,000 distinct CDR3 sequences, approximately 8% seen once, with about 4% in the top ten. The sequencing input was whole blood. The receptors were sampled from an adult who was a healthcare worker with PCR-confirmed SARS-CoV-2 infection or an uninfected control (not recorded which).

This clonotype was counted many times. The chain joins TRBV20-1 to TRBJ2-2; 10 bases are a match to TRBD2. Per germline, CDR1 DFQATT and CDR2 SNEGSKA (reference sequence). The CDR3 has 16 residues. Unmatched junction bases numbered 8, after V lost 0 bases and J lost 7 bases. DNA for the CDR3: TGCAGTGCTAGAGATAGCAGCGGGAGGGCCTTCGGGGAGCTGTTTTTT. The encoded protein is CSARDSSGRAFGELFF.

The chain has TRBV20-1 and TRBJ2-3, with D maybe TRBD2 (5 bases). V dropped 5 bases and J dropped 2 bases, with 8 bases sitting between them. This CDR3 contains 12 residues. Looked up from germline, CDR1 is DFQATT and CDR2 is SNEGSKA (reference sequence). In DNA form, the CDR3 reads TGCAGTGCTGCCGGGGACACAGATACGCAGTATTTT. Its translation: CSAAGDTDTQYF.

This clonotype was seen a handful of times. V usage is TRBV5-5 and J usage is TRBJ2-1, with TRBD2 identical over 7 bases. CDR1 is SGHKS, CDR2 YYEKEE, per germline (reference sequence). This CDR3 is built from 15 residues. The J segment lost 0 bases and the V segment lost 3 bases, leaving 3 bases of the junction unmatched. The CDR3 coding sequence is TGTGCCAGCAGCTGGGGCGGGAGCTCCTACAATGAGCAGTTCTTC. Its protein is CASSWGGSSYNEQFF.

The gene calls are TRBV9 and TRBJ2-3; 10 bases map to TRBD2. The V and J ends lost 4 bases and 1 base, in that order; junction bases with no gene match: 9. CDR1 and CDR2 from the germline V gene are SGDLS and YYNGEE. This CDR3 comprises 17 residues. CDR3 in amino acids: CASSPLSGTSGTDTQYF. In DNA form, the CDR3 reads TGTGCCAGCAGCCCTCTATCCGGGACTAGCGGCACAGATACGCAGTATTTT.

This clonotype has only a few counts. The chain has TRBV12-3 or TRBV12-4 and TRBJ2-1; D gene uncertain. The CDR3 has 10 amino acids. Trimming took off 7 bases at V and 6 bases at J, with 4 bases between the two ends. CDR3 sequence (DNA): TGTGCCAGCACCACCAATGAGCAGTTCTTC. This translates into CASTTNEQFF.

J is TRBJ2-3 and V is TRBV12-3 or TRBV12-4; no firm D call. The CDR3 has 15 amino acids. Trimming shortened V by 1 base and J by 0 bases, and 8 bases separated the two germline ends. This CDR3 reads CASSLGLSSTDTQYF. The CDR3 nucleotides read TGTGCCAGCAGTTTAGGACTGTCTAGCACAGATACGCAGTATTTT.

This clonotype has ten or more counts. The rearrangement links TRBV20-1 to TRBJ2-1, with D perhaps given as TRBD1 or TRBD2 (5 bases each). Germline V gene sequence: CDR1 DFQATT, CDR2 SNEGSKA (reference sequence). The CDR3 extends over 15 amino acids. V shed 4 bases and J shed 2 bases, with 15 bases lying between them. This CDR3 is CSATLNGAAYNEQFF. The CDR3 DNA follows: TGCAGTGCTACCCTCAACGGGGCAGCCTACAATGAGCAGTTCTTC.

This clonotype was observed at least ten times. The CDR3 DNA follows: TGTGCCAGCAGCCAAGAAGTCTTGAATCAGCCCCAGCATTTT. Amino acid sequence: CASSQEVLNQPQHF. The V and J genes are TRBV4-2 and TRBJ1-5; D gene unclear. CDR1 is LGHNA, CDR2 YNFKEQ, per germline. The CDR3 runs to 14 residues. V was clipped by 0 bases and J by 4 bases, with 7 bases between them.

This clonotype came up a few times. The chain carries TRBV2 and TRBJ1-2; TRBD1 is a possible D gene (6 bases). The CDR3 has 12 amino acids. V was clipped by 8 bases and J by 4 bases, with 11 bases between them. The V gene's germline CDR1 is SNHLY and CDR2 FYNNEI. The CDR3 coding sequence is TGTGCCAGCGGGTCGGACAGCTATGGCTACACCTTC. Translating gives CASGSDSYGYTF.

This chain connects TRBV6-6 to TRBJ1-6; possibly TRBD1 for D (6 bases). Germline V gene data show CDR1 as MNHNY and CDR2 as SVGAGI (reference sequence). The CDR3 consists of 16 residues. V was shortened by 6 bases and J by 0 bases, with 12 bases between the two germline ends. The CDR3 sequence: CASRTGESSYNSPLHF. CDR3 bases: TGTGCCAGCAGGACAGGAGAAAGCTCCTATAATTCACCCCTCCACTTT.

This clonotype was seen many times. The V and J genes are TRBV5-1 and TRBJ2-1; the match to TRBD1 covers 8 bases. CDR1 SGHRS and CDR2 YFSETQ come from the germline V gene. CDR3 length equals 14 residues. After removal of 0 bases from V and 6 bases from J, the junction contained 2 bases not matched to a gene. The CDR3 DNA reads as TGCGCCAGCAGCTTGGTACAGGGGGGCAATGAGCAGTTCTTC. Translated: CASSLVQGGNEQFF. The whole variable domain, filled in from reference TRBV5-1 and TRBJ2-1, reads KAGVTQTPRYLIKTRGQQVTLSCSPISGHRSVSWYQQTPGQGLQFLFEYFSETQRNKGNFPGRFSGRQFSNSRSEMNVSTLELGDSALYLCASSLVQGGNEQFFGPGTRLTVL.

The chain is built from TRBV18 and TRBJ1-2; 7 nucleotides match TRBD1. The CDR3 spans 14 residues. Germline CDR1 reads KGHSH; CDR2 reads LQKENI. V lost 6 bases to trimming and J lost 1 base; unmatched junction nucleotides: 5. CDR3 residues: CASSRDRDNYGYTF. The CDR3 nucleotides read TGTGCCAGCTCCCGGGACAGAGATAACTATGGCTACACCTTC.

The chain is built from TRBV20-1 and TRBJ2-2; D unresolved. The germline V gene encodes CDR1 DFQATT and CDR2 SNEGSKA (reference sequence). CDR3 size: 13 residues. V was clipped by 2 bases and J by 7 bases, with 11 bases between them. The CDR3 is CSARRPSGGELFF. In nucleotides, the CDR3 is TGCAGTGCTAGACGGCCTTCCGGCGGGGAGCTGTTTTTT.

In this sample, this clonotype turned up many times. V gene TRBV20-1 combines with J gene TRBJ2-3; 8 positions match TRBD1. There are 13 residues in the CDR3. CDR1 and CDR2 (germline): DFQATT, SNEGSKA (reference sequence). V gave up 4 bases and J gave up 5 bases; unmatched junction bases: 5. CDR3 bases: TGCAGTGCTACACGGACAGGGCGAGATACGCAGTATTTT. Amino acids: CSATRTGRDTQYF.

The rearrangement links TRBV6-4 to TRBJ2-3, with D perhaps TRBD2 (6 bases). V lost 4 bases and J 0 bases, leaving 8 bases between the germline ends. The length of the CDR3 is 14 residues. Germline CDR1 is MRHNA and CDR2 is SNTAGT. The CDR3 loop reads CASSAGTSTDTQYF. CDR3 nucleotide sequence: TGTGCCAGCAGTGCCGGGACTAGCACAGATACGCAGTATTTT.

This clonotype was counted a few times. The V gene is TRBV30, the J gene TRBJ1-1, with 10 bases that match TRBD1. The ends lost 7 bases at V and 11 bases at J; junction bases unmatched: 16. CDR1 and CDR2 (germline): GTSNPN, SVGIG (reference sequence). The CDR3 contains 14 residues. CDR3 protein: CASIRDRGMLGAFF. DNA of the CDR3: TGTGCCTCAATCCGGGACAGGGGCATGCTGGGTGCTTTCTTT.

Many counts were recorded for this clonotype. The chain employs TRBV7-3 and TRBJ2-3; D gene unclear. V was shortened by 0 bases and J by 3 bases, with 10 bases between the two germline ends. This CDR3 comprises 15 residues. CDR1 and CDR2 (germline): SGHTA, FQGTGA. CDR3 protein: CASSLTRAATDTQYF. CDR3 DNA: TGTGCCAGCAGCTTAACCCGGGCAGCTACAGATACGCAGTATTTT.

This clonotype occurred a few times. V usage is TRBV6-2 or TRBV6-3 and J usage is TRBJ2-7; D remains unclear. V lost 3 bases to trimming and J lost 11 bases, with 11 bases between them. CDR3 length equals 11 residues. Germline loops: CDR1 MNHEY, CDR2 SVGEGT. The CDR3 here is CASSYDTVKYF. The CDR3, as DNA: TGTGCCAGCAGTTATGATACAGTGAAGTACTTC.

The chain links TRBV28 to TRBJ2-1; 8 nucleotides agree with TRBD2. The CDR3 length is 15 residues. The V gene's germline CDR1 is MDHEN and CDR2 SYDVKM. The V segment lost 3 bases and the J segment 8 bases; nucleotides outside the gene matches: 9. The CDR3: CASSFGREGLDEQFF. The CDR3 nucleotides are TGTGCCAGCAGTTTCGGGAGGGAGGGCCTCGATGAGCAGTTCTTC.

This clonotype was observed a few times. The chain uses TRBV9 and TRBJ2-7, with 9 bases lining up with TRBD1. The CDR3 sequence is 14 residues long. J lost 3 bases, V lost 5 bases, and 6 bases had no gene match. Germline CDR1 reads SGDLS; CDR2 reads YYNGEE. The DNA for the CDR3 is TGTGCCAGCAGTAGGGGGACAGGGCTCTACGAGCAGTACTTC. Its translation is CASSRGTGLYEQYF.

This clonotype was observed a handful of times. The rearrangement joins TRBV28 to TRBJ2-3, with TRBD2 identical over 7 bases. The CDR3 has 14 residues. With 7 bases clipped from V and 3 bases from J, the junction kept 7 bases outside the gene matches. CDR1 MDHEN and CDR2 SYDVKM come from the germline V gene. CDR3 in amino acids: CASILGGETDTQYF. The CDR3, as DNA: TGTGCCAGCATATTGGGGGGGGAGACAGATACGCAGTATTTT.

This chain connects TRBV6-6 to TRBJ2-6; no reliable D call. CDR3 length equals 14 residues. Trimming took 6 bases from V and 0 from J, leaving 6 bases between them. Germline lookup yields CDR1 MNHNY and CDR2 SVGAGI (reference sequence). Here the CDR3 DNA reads TGTGCCAGCAGCCTTCTCTCTGGGGCCAACGTCCTGACTTTC. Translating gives CASSLLSGANVLTF.

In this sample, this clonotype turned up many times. CDR3 sequence reads: CASSTIAGVKTQYF. Written as DNA, the CDR3 is TGTGCCAGCAGCACAATCGCAGGGGTAAAGACCCAGTACTTC. The chain couples TRBV11-2 to TRBJ2-5; D is possibly TRBD1 (6 bases). The CDR3 totals 14 residues. Trimming stripped 5 bases from V and 6 bases from J, with 16 bases between. Germline CDR1 SGHAT, CDR2 FQNNGV.

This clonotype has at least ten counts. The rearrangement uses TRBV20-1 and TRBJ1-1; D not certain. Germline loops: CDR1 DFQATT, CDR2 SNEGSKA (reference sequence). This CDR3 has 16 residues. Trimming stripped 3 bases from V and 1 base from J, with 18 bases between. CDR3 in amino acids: CSASVPVRLRNTEAFF. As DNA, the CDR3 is TGCAGTGCTAGTGTACCTGTCAGACTTAGGAACACTGAAGCTTTCTTT.

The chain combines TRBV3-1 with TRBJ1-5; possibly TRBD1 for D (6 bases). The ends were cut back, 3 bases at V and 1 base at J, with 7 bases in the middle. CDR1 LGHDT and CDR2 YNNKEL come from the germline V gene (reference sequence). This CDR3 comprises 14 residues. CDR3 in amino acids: CASSHRGSNQPQHF. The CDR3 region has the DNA TGTGCCAGCAGCCACAGGGGAAGCAATCAGCCCCAGCATTTT. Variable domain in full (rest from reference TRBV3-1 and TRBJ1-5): DTAVSQTPKYLVTQMGNDKSIKCEQNLGHDTMYWYKQDSKKFLKIMFSYNNKELIINETVPNRFSPKSPDKAHLNLHINSLELGDSAVYFCASSHRGSNQPQHFGDGTRLSIL.

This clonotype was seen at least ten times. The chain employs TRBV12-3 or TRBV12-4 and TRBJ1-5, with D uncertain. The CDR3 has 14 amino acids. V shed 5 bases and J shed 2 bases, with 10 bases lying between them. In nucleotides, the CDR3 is TGTGCCAGCAGTCCTCAGGTGGGCAATCAGCCCCAGCATTTT. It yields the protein CASSPQVGNQPQHF.